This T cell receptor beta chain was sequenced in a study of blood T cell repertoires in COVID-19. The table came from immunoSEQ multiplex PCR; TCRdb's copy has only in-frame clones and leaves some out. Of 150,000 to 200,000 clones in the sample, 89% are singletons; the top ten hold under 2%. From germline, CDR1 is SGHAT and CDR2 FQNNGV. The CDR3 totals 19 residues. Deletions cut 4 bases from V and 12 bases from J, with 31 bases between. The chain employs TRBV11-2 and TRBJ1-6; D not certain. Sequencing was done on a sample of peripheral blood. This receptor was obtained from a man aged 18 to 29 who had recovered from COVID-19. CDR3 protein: CASSSPWVKGGSNSGPLHF. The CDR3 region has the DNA TGTGCCAGCAGCTCCCCCTGGGTCAAGGGCGGGTCGAATTCAGGACCCCTCCACTTT.